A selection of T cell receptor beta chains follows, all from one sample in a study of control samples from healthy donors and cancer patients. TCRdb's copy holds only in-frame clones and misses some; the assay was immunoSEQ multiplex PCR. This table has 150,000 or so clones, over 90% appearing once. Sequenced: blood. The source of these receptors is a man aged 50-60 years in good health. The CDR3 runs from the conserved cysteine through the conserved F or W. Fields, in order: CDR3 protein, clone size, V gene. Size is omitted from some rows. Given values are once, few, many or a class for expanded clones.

CDR3aa: CAISEGGRASGELFF
abundance: NA
v_gene: TRBV10-3

CDR3aa: CASKIDRAHEQYF
abundance: NA
v_gene: TRBV6-5

CDR3aa: CASSKLAGATDTQYF
abundance: NA
v_gene: TRBV9

CDR3aa: CASSFGTGVANTGELFF
abundance: NA
v_gene: TRBV5-1

CDR3aa: CASSQASGRAETQYF
abundance: NA
v_gene: TRBV3-1/TRBV3-2

CDR3aa: CASSLKGLAGGWTQYF
abundance: NA
v_gene: TRBV7-8

CDR3aa: CASSDQAEEQYF
abundance: NA
v_gene: TRBV2

CDR3aa: CASSFEDSGGDTQYF
abundance: once
v_gene: TRBV5-6

CDR3aa: CASSQVRLARQETQYF
abundance: NA
v_gene: TRBV3-1/TRBV3-2

CDR3aa: CATSGQGFDNSPLHF
abundance: NA
v_gene: TRBV15

CDR3aa: CASSEGLAGGPADTQYF
abundance: medium-sized
v_gene: TRBV6-1

CDR3aa: CASSPGGSPLHF
abundance: NA
v_gene: TRBV11-2

CDR3aa: CASSLEAPDTQYF
abundance: NA
v_gene: TRBV11-3